This TCR beta chain was obtained from a study of CD8+ T cells in alopecia areata. Study-wide results and limits: Sharing of TCR sequences between patients (possibly for HLA-related reasons) was less clear than in mice.

Points on this clone: Its cognate antigen is unknown.

Researchers took lesional scalp punch biopsies and peripheral blood from people who were alopecia areata patients. Reverse transcription of extracted RNA yielded cDNA, which provided the sequencing template. Sequenced by immunoSEQ multiplex PCR; TCRdb stores in-frame clones only, minus some. The sample shows about 250,000 clones, roughly 69% of them seen only once. The clonotype originates from a human donor with alopecia areata. Sequencing was performed on CD4+ T cells sorted from blood, taken at week 0.

The CDR3 DNA sequence: TGTGCCAGCAGCTTGTGGCAGGGGAACTATGGCTACACCTTC. Its translation is CASSLWQGNYGYTF. This chain links TRBV5-4 with TRBJ1-2, with D possibly TRBD1 on 6 matching bases. The germline V and J ends were trimmed by 1 base and 2 bases, with 9 bases remaining between them. Germline lookup yields CDR1 SGHNT and CDR2 YYREEE (reference sequence). CDR3 size: 14 residues.